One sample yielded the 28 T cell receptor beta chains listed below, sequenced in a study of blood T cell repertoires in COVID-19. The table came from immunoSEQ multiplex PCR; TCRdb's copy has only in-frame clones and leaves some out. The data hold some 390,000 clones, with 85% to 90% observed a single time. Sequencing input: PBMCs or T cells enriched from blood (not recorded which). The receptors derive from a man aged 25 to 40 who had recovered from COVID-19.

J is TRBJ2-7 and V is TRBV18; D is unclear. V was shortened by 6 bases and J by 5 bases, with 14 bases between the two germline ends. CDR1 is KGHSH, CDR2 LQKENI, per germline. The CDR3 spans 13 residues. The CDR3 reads CASSPGRSNEQYF. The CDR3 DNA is TGTGCCAGCTCCCCTGGGCGATCCAACGAGCAGTACTTC.

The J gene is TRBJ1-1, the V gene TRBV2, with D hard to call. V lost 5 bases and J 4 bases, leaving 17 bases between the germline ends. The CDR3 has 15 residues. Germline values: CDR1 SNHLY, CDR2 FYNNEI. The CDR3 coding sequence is TGTGCCAGCAGTTCCCTCGGGGAGGAGGGCACTGAAGCTTTCTTT. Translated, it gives CASSSLGEEGTEAFF.

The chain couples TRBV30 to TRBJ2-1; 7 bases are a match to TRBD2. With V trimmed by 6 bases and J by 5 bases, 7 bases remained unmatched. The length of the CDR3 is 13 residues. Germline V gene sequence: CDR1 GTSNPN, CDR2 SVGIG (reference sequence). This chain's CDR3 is CACLRGLNNEQFF. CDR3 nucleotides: TGTGCCTGTCTGAGGGGACTAAACAATGAGCAGTTCTTC.

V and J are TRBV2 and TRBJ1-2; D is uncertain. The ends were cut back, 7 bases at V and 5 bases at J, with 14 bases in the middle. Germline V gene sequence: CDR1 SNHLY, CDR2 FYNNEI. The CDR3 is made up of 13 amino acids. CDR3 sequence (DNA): TGTGCCAGCAAGGTGGAGGAGGGATATGGCTACACCTTC. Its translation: CASKVEEGYGYTF.

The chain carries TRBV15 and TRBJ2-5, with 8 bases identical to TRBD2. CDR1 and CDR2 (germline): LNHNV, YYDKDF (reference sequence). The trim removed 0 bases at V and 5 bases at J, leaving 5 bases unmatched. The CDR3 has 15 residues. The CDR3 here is CATSRDREGWETQYF. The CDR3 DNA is TGTGCCACCAGCAGAGATCGGGAGGGATGGGAGACCCAGTACTTC.

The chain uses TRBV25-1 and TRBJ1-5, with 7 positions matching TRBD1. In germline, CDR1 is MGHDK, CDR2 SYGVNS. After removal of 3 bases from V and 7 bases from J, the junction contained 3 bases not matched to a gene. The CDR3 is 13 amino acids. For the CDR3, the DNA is TGTGCCAGCAGTGAGACAGGGAACCAGCCCCAGCATTTT. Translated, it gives CASSETGNQPQHF.

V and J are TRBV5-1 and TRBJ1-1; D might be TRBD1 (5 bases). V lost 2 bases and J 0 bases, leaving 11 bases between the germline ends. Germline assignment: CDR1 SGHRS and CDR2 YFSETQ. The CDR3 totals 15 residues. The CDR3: CASSFQGSMNTEAFF. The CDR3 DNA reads TGCGCCAGCAGCTTTCAGGGCAGCATGAACACTGAAGCTTTCTTT.

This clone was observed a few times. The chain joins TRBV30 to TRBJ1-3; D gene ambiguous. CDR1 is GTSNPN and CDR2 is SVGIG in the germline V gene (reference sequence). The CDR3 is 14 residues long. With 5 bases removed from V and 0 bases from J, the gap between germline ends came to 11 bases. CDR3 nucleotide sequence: TGTGCCTGGGGAAATACTCTCTCTGGAAACACCATATATTTT. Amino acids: CAWGNTLSGNTIYF.

This CDR3 is CASSRIAGSYNEQFF. CDR3 bases: TGCGCCAGCAGCCGAATAGCGGGCTCCTACAATGAGCAGTTCTTC. The gene calls are TRBV4-1 and TRBJ2-1, with 7 bases matching TRBD2. The CDR3 is made up of 15 amino acids. V was pared by 4 bases and J by 0 bases, with 3 bases of the junction left unmatched. Looked up from germline, CDR1 is MGHRA and CDR2 is YSYEKL.

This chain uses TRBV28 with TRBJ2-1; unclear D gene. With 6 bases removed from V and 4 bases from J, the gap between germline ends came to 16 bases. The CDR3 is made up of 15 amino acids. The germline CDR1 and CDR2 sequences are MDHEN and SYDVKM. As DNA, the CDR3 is TGTGCCAGCAGCTCGAGGCCTACTTTTTACAATGAGCAGTTCTTC. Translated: CASSSRPTFYNEQFF.

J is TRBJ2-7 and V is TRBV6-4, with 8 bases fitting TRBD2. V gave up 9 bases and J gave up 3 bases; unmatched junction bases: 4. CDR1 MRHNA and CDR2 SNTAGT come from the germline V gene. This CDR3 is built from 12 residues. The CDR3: CASLTSVYEQYF. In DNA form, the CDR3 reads TGTGCCAGTCTGACTAGCGTCTACGAGCAGTACTTC.

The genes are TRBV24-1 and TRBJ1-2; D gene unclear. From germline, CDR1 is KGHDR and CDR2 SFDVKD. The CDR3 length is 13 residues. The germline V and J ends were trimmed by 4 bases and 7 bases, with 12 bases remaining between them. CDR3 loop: CATSDTLASGYTF. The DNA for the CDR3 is TGTGCCACCAGTGACACCCTTGCTAGTGGCTACACCTTC.

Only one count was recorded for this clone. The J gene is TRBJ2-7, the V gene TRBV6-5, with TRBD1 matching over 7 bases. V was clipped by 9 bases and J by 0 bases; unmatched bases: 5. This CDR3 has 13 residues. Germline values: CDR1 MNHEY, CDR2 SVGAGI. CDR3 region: CASGQASSYEQYF. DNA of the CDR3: TGTGCCAGTGGACAGGCCTCCTCCTACGAGCAGTACTTC.

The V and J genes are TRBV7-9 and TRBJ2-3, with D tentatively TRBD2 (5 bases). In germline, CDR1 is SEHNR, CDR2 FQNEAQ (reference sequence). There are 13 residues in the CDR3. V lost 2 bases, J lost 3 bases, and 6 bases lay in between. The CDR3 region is CASSLTGTDTQYF. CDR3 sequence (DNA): TGTGCCAGCAGCTTAACGGGGACAGATACGCAGTATTTT.

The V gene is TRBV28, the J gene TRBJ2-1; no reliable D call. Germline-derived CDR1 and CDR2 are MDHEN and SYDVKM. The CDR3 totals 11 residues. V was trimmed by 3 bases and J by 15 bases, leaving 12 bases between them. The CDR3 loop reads CASSLRERWFF. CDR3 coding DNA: TGTGCCAGCAGTTTGAGAGAGAGGTGGTTCTTC.

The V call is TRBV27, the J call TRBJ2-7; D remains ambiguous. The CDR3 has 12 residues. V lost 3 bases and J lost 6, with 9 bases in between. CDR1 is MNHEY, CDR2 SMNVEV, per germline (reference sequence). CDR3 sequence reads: CASSLLPGEQYF. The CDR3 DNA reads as TGTGCCAGCAGTTTGTTGCCCGGCGAGCAGTACTTC.

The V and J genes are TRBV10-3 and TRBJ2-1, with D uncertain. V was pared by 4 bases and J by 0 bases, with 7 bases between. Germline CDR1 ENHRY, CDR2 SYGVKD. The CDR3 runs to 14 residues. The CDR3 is CAISVQSSYNEQFF. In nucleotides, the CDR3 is TGTGCCATCAGTGTACAGAGCTCCTACAATGAGCAGTTCTTC.

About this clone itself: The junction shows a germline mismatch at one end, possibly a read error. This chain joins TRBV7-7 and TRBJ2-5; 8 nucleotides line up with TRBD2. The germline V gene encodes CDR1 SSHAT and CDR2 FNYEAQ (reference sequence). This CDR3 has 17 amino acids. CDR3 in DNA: TGTGCTAGCAGCTTGAGTCCCGGGAGCGGGGGCGGGGAGACCCAGTACTTC. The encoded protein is CASSLSPGSGGGETQYF.

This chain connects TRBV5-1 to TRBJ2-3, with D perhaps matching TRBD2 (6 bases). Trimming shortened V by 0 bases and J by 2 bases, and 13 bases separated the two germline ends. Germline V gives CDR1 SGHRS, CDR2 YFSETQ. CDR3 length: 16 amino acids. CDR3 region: CASSLAGSPSTDTQYF. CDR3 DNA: TGCGCCAGCAGCTTGGCCGGGAGTCCCTCCACAGATACGCAGTATTTT.

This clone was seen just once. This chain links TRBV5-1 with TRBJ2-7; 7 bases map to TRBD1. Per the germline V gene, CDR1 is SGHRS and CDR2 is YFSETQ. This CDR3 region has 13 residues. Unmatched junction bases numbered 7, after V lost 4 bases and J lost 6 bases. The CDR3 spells CASSLDRVAEQYF. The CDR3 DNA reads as TGCGCCAGCAGCCTCGACAGGGTGGCCGAGCAGTACTTC. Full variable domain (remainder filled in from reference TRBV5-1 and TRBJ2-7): KAGVTQTPRYLIKTRGQQVTLSCSPISGHRSVSWYQQTPGQGLQFLFEYFSETQRNKGNFPGRFSGRQFSNSRSEMNVSTLELGDSALYLCASSLDRVAEQYFGPGTRLTVT.

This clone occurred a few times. Here the CDR3 reads CASSPSGTGPGGYTF. CDR3 sequence (DNA): TGCGCCAGCAGCCCAAGTGGGACAGGCCCGGGAGGCTACACCTTC. This sequence joins TRBV5-1 and TRBJ1-2, with 8 positions matching TRBD1. CDR1 is SGHRS and CDR2 is YFSETQ in the germline V gene. V was clipped by 4 bases and J by 8 bases; unmatched bases: 13. This CDR3 contains 15 residues.

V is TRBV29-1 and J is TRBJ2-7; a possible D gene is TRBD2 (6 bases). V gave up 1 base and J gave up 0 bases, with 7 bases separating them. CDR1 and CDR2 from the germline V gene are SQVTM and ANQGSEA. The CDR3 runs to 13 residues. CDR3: CSVEGRDSYEQYF. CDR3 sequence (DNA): TGCAGCGTTGAAGGGCGGGACTCCTACGAGCAGTACTTC.

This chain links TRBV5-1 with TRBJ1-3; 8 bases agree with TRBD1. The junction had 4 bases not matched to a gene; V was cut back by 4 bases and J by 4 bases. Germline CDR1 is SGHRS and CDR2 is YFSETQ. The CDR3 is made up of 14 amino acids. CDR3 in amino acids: CASSTWTGGNTIYF. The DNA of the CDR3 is TGCGCCAGCAGCACCTGGACAGGGGGAAACACCATATATTTT.

The CDR3 region is CASSRGQEAEAFF. The CDR3 DNA sequence: TGTGCCAGCAGTCGGGGACAGGAAGCTGAAGCTTTCTTT. This rearrangement joins TRBV12-3 or TRBV12-4 to TRBJ1-1; the match to TRBD1 covers 8 bases. Trimming took 5 bases from V and 6 from J; bases not matched to a gene: 5. The CDR3 extends over 13 amino acids.

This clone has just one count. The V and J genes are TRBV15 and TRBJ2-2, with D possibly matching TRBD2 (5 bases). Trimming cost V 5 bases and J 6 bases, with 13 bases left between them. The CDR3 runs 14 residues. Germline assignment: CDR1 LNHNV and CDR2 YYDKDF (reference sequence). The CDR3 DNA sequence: TGTGCCACCAGCGGTATTACTAGGGCCGGGGAGCTGTTTTTT. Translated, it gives CATSGITRAGELFF.

CDR3 DNA sequence: TGCGCCAGCAGCTCTTCAGGGGACACTGAAGCTTTCTTT. Translated, it gives CASSSSGDTEAFF. V and J are TRBV5-1 and TRBJ1-1, with D possibly matching TRBD1 (6 bases). Deletions cut 3 bases from V and 3 bases from J, with 9 bases between. From germline, CDR1 is SGHRS and CDR2 YFSETQ. The CDR3 is 13 residues long.

In DNA, the CDR3 is TGCAGCGTTGTGGGCAGGGGAGACTATGGCTACACCTTC. Translated, it gives CSVVGRGDYGYTF. The gene calls are TRBV29-1 and TRBJ1-2; a possible D gene is TRBD1 (6 bases). Trimming took off 4 bases at V and 3 bases at J, with 12 bases between the two ends. The CDR3 consists of 13 residues. Germline lookup yields CDR1 SQVTM and CDR2 ANQGSEA.

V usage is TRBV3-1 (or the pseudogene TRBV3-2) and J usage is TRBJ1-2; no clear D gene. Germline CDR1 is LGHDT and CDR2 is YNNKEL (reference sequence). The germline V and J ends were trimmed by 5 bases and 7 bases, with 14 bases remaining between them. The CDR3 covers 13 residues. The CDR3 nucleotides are TGTGCCAGCAGCTCCGGCGGGGTATCTGGCTACACCTTC. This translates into CASSSGGVSGYTF.